This T cell receptor beta chain was documented in a study of blood T cell repertoires in COVID-19 (TCRdb year 2020). With respect to the entire study: Samples from collaborators originated in the United States, Italy and Spain and spanned both the acute and convalescent phases of COVID-19. Deeply sampled blood TCRbeta repertoires from subjects exposed to, actively infected with, or recovered from COVID-19 were included in the dataset. HLA class I and class II types, where available, came from metadata supplied by the sample provider rather than from assay-based typing. The material from the prospective study consisted of cDNA or gDNA derived from T cells, B-cell-depleted T cells, or PBMCs. The samples were drawn from the first 160 participants of the ongoing ImmuneRACE study and from 1,254 subjects provided by 6 global collaborators. The sample metadata nearly always contained a de-identified subject ID, COVID-19 status, age in years and sex. The repertoires were released in a freely available public database meant as a resource for research on the immune response to SARS-CoV-2.

Here is what the overall study found, with its caveats: How much clinical and demographic metadata was included differed by source and by participant, and the metadata was provided uncurated.

For this chain, trimming is 8 bases at the V end and 4 bases at the J end, and the number of junction bases without a gene match is 11. The CDR1 and CDR2 encoded by the germline V gene (reference sequence) are LNHDA and SQIVND. Reading from cysteine to phenylalanine, the CDR3 counts 15 amino acids. Only CDR3 DNA is held: 45 bases, read in frame from base 1. Participants in the prospective study were aged roughly 18 to 89 years, lived in 24 United States geographic areas, and enrolled through a virtual design. To assign participants to cohorts, the prospective study relied on clinical history that participants themselves reported in a screening survey and a study questionnaire. Exposed participants had been in contact with someone with a PCR-confirmed or clinician-diagnosed COVID-19 case within 2 weeks of study entry. Mobile phlebotomists in the prospective study collected whole blood, serum and a nasopharyngeal or oropharyngeal swab from every participant. Additional blood draws and questionnaires over an approximately two-month period could optionally be provided by prospective study participants. Before DNA extraction, blood samples from the prospective study were shipped at room temperature or frozen.

On this clone: Its antigen remains unidentified. Per-base qualities were not stored, and no clone one base away is much larger.

TCRbeta CDR3 regions were amplified from genomic DNA by means of the immunoSEQ Assay, a bias-controlled multiplex PCR. The study's own analysis went as follows. Within the assay, amplification of reference gene primers was used to estimate how many nucleated cells each sample contained. To quantify the absolute abundance of each unique TCRbeta CDR3 rearrangement, sequence reads were collapsed and filtered. For each sample, productive Simpson clonality was calculated as the square root of Simpson's diversity index across productive rearrangements. This is the immuneACCESS table as TCRdb keeps it, with only in-frame sequences that have V and J called. A part of the clones is gone; compared with another copy, unresolved V genes explain less than half, and the rest is unexplained. Clone size and the V and J calls come from that table; the DNA yielded D and trimming. The sample data list over 200,000 clones, and 80% to 90% of these were observed just once. The leading ten clones occupy 3.7% of the sample.

The specimen sequenced was PBMCs or T cells enriched from blood (not recorded which). This clonotype was sampled from a woman in her 30s who had been exposed to COVID-19. The chain couples TRBV19 to TRBJ1-5, and TRBD1 matches 7 of the central bases. The DNA sequence is given as TGTGCCAGTCAAAGACAGGGACCCCTTAATCAGCCCCAGCATTTT. Its protein is CASQRQGPLNQPQHF.